The text below deals with one T cell receptor beta chain. This sample was taken from a study of cytotoxic CD8 clonotypes in ibrutinib-treated CLL. Across the whole study: Among the patients, ten to eleven presented as relapsed/refractory and roughly 14 as treatment-naive; around 17 showed unmutated IGHV.

Some clones are missing from TCRdb's copy, which holds only in-frame ones; the method was immunoSEQ multiplex PCR. The sample gives 40,000 to 60,000 clones, 45% to 55% of which show up once; approximately 30% is in the top ten. The junction had 0 bases not matched to a gene; V was cut back by 3 bases and J by 4 bases. The CDR3 contains 14 residues. Germline values: CDR1 SGHNT, CDR2 YENEEA. The TCR comes from a human donor with chronic lymphocytic leukemia. The starting material was PBMCs, obtained after 12 months of ibrutinib treatment. V and J are TRBV11-3 and TRBJ1-3; 10 bases match TRBD1. CDR3 protein: CASSLGQGGNTIYF. The CDR3 region has the DNA TGTGCCAGCAGCTTGGGACAGGGGGGAAACACCATATATTTT.